This TCR beta chain was documented in a study of cytomegalovirus exposure and HLA in healthy donors. Germline values: CDR1 KGHSH, CDR2 LQKENI. V was cut by 1 base and J by 5 bases, with 11 bases left in between. The CDR3 consists of 14 residues. PCR was performed using 60 Vbeta and 13 Jbeta primers. Sequenced by immunoSEQ multiplex PCR; TCRdb stores in-frame clones only, minus some. The sample contains fewer than 100,000 clones, roughly 78% of which appear only once. This chain joins TRBV18 and TRBJ1-1; no firm D call. Sequenced: PBMCs. The clonotype was recovered from a male donor in good health and CMV-seropositive. In nucleotides, the CDR3 is TGTGCCAGCTCACCACTTGCCAGCGCGACTGAAGCTTTCTTT. Protein: CASSPLASATEAFF.